Listed here are 28 T cell receptor beta chains from one sample, sequenced in a study of T-cell memory formation after mild COVID-19. TCRdb independently ran MiXCR on the 5' RACE reads; one entry per CDR3 protein. This table holds about 340,000 distinct CDR3 sequences, around 21% found once. The sample comprised PBMCs or a T cell subset sorted from them (not recorded which). All receptors derive from an adult woman who had mild COVID-19 (a few samples of this study predate the infection). Cell type and time point are not known.

The chain has TRBV4-1 and TRBJ2-1, with 8 bases fitting TRBD2. Germline CDR1 reads MGHRA; CDR2 reads YSYEKL. CDR3 length: 17 amino acids. Trimming took 1 base from V and 6 from J; bases not matched to a gene: 11. The CDR3 is CASSQGSVRGGRNEQFF. DNA of the CDR3: TGCGCCAGCAGCCAAGGATCCGTACGGGGGGGCCGCAATGAGCAGTTCTTC.

The chain joins TRBV5-1 to TRBJ1-4; possibly TRBD1 for D (5 bases). The CDR3 loop spans 15 amino acids. V lost 8 bases and J 1 base, leaving 15 bases between the germline ends. Looked up from germline, CDR1 is SGHRS and CDR2 is YFSETQ. Written as DNA, the CDR3 is TGCGCCAGTGGGCAGGGAGGCGTAACTAATGAAAAACTGTTTTTT. It encodes CASGQGGVTNEKLFF.

This clonotype has just a few counts. V is TRBV18 and J is TRBJ2-3; D might be TRBD1 (5 bases). V was pared by 3 bases and J by 5 bases, with 6 bases between. Germline-derived CDR1 and CDR2 are KGHSH and LQKENI. The CDR3 extends over 12 amino acids. The CDR3 DNA is TGTGCCAGCTCACCTGACAGAGATACGCAGTATTTT. Translation: CASSPDRDTQYF.

The chain has TRBV12-3 or TRBV12-4 and TRBJ2-5; tentatively, D is TRBD1 (6 bases). The V and J ends lost 5 bases and 3 bases respectively, with 13 bases between them. The CDR3 has 14 amino acids. The CDR3 DNA reads TGTGCCAGCAGTAGAGGACAGCTTAAAGAGACCCAGTACTTC. Residues: CASSRGQLKETQYF.

V gene TRBV7-9 combines with J gene TRBJ1-4, with unresolved D. V lost 7 bases and J lost 6, with 9 bases in between. The germline V gene has CDR1 SEHNR and CDR2 FQNEAQ (reference sequence). The CDR3 has 12 residues. The CDR3: CASTPVDEKLFF. CDR3 nucleotides: TGTGCCAGCACCCCGGTGGATGAAAAACTGTTTTTT.

This clonotype was seen a few times. The chain couples TRBV28 to TRBJ2-1; 11 bases line up with TRBD2. The junction had 8 bases not matched to a gene; V was cut back by 6 bases and J by 7 bases. CDR1 and CDR2 from the germline V gene are MDHEN and SYDVKM. CDR3 length: 15 amino acids. CDR3 residues: CASSQRLAGKNEQFF. The CDR3 DNA sequence: TGTGCCAGCAGCCAGAGACTAGCGGGGAAGAATGAGCAGTTCTTC. The variable domain in full, completed from reference TRBV28 and TRBJ2-1, reads DVKVTQSSRYLVKRTGEKVFLECVQDMDHENMFWYRQDPGLGLRLIYFSYDVKMKEKGDIPEGYSVSREKKERFSLILESASTNQTSMYLCASSQRLAGKNEQFFGPGTRLTVL.

The chain joins TRBV5-1 to TRBJ2-3; D not resolved. Trimming pared 0 bases from V and 2 bases from J, leaving 10 bases between. The CDR3 is 15 residues long. Germline lookup yields CDR1 SGHRS and CDR2 YFSETQ. The CDR3 here is CASSLAHPNTDTQYF. The CDR3 DNA follows: TGCGCCAGCAGCTTGGCCCACCCCAACACAGATACGCAGTATTTT.

The chain uses TRBV7-2 and TRBJ1-1, with no clear D. CDR1 and CDR2 from the germline V gene are SGHTA and FQGNSA. The CDR3 totals 13 residues. Trimming removed 6 bases from V and 5 bases from J, with 13 bases in between. CDR3 nucleotides: TGTGCCAGCAGTGGAGGATTAGGTACTGAAGCTTTCTTT. Translated, it gives CASSGGLGTEAFF.

This clonotype showed up just a few times. This chain links TRBV12-3 or TRBV12-4 with TRBJ2-1; D uncertain. The V end lost 6 bases, the J end lost 6 bases, and 12 bases lay between the germline ends. This CDR3 has 13 amino acids. DNA of the CDR3: TGTGCCAGCAGGCCCCCTCACCGCAATGAGCAGTTCTTC. Its protein is CASRPPHRNEQFF.

Only a few counts were recorded for this clonotype. The chain carries TRBV20-1 and TRBJ2-3; TRBD1 matches 9 bases. Germline-derived CDR1 and CDR2 are DFQATT and SNEGSKA (reference sequence). CDR3 length: 15 residues. V was clipped by 5 bases and J by 3 bases; unmatched bases: 9. CDR3 protein: CSAGGQGFNTDTQYF. The CDR3 bases are TGCAGTGCTGGAGGACAGGGGTTTAATACAGATACGCAGTATTTT.

The genes are TRBV7-9 and TRBJ1-2; D not certain. The V end was cut by 3 bases, the J end by 3 bases, with 11 bases between. The CDR3 runs to 14 residues. Germline CDR1 reads SEHNR; CDR2 reads FQNEAQ (reference sequence). This CDR3 is CASSFSRLYYGYTF. In DNA, the CDR3 is TGTGCCAGCAGCTTTTCGAGGTTGTACTATGGCTACACCTTC.

The chain has TRBV4-3 and TRBJ2-1; 9 bases are a match to TRBD2. The CDR3 has 17 residues. V lost 0 bases, J lost 7 bases, and 10 bases stayed unmatched. In germline, CDR1 is LGHNA, CDR2 YSLEER. CDR3 DNA sequence: TGCGCCAGCAGCCAAGATCTCGGGGCGGGAGGGGGGAATGAGCAGTTCTTC. It is translated as CASSQDLGAGGGNEQFF.

The V and J genes are TRBV30 and TRBJ1-5; D may be TRBD1 (5 bases). CDR3 length equals 13 residues. V was pared by 1 base and J by 3 bases, with 7 bases between. From germline, CDR1 is GTSNPN and CDR2 SVGIG (reference sequence). For the CDR3, the DNA is TGTGCCTGGAGTGGACAGAACAATCAGCCCCAGCATTTT. It is translated as CAWSGQNNQPQHF.

V and J are TRBV5-6 and TRBJ2-2, with a weak D call TRBD1 (6 bases). This CDR3 has 16 residues. Trimming removed 5 bases from V and 3 bases from J, with 17 bases in between. Germline CDR1 SGHDT, CDR2 YYEEEE. CDR3 in DNA: TGTGCCAGCAGTATCCGGGGTCAGGGGTACACCGGGGAGCTGTTTTTT. This sequence encodes CASSIRGQGYTGELFF.

This clonotype has just a few counts. The chain links TRBV6-5 to TRBJ1-4; maybe TRBD1 (6 bases). Trimming pared 5 bases from V and 3 bases from J, leaving 10 bases between. This CDR3 comprises 14 residues. Germline V lookup: CDR1 MNHEY, CDR2 SVGAGI. The CDR3: CASSRTASNEKLFF. CDR3 nucleotide sequence: TGTGCCAGCAGTCGGACAGCTTCTAATGAAAAACTGTTTTTT.

V and J are TRBV7-6 and TRBJ2-7, with D perhaps given as TRBD1 or TRBD2 (6 bases each). The CDR3 contains 17 residues. Germline V gives CDR1 SGHVS, CDR2 FNYEAQ. The V end lost 1 base, the J end lost 0 bases, and 16 bases lay between the germline ends. In DNA, the CDR3 is TGTGCCAGCAGCTTAGGTACCCATACGGGGGCCTCCTACGAGCAGTACTTC. Its protein product is CASSLGTHTGASYEQYF.

In this sample, this clonotype turned up once. The chain uses TRBV6-5 and TRBJ2-2, with 8 positions matching TRBD2. The CDR3 contains 15 residues. V lost 4 bases to trimming and J lost 4 bases; unmatched junction nucleotides: 5. Germline V lookup: CDR1 MNHEY, CDR2 SVGAGI. The CDR3 protein is CASSSGTSPTGELFF. CDR3 sequence (DNA): TGTGCCAGCAGTTCCGGGACTAGTCCCACCGGGGAGCTGTTTTTT.

This clonotype was picked up a small number of times. The chain recombines TRBV7-9 with TRBJ2-7; D might be TRBD1 (6 bases). Trimming left V 11 bases short and J 3 bases short, with 17 bases between. The CDR3 loop spans 13 amino acids. Germline values: CDR1 SEHNR, CDR2 FQNEAQ (reference sequence). The DNA for the CDR3 is TGTGCCGCAGCCAGCCAGGGGAACTACGAGCAGTACTTC. Encoded protein: CAAASQGNYEQYF.

This clonotype has more than one count but fewer than ten. This chain uses TRBV3-1 with TRBJ1-1; D is undetermined. CDR3 length: 13 amino acids. Per the germline V gene, CDR1 is LGHDT and CDR2 is YNNKEL (reference sequence). The germline V and J ends were trimmed by 3 bases and 6 bases, with 11 bases remaining between them. CDR3 coding DNA: TGTGCCAGCAGCCAGGCTGACTTGGCTGAAGCTTTCTTT. This codes for CASSQADLAEAFF.

This clonotype was counted between two and nine times. V usage is TRBV30 and J usage is TRBJ2-3, with TRBD2 as a possible D gene (6 bases). Germline assignment: CDR1 GTSNPN and CDR2 SVGIG (reference sequence). The germline V and J ends were trimmed by 3 bases and 0 bases, with 19 bases remaining between them. The CDR3 totals 17 residues. CDR3 region: CAWRGLGGPSSTDTQYF. CDR3 DNA sequence: TGTGCCTGGAGGGGGCTGGGGGGACCCTCTAGCACAGATACGCAGTATTTT.

For the CDR3, the DNA is TGTGCCAGTAGTATAGGGACGCCGGGTGAACAGTTCTTC. Translated, it gives CASSIGTPGEQFF. This sequence joins TRBV19 and TRBJ2-1; D unresolved. This CDR3 spans 13 amino acids. Deletions cut 1 base from V and 13 bases from J, with 14 bases between. The germline V gene has CDR1 LNHDA and CDR2 SQIVND (reference sequence).

This clonotype showed up just a few times. The rearrangement joins TRBV15 to TRBJ1-5, with D possibly matching TRBD1 (6 bases). The V end was cut by 9 bases, the J end by 3 bases, with 15 bases between. CDR3 length: 14 amino acids. The germline V gene encodes CDR1 LNHNV and CDR2 YYDKDF (reference sequence). DNA for the CDR3: TGTGCCACTAAGCAGGCGGGGGCCAATCAGCCCCAGCATTTT. Translated, it gives CATKQAGANQPQHF.

This clonotype was seen repeatedly, ten times or more. The V gene is TRBV18, the J gene TRBJ2-3; D possibly corresponds to TRBD2 (5 bases). CDR3 size: 16 residues. V lost 0 bases, J lost 0 bases, and 10 bases lay in between. CDR1 and CDR2 from the germline V gene are KGHSH and LQKENI. CDR3 sequence (DNA): TGTGCCAGCTCACCACCATCAGCGGCTAGCACAGATACGCAGTATTTT. It translates to CASSPPSAASTDTQYF.

The chain uses TRBV24-1 and TRBJ2-1; TRBD1 matches at 10 bases. The CDR3 has 14 amino acids. Germline V CDR1 and CDR2: KGHDR, SFDVKD. The CDR3 DNA reads as TGTGCAACCTCCACGGGACAGGGGCTAAATGAGCAGTTCTTC. Translation: CATSTGQGLNEQFF.

CDR3 in amino acids: CSVDGDYGYTF. CDR3 sequence (DNA): TGCAGCGTGGACGGGGACTATGGCTACACCTTC. The rearrangement uses TRBV29-1 and TRBJ1-2; D ambiguous. Germline V gene sequence: CDR1 SQVTM, CDR2 ANQGSEA. The CDR3 extends over 11 amino acids. Trimming pared 6 bases from V and 3 bases from J, leaving 8 bases between.

This chain joins TRBV7-9 and TRBJ2-1, with D tentatively TRBD1 (5 bases). The V and J ends lost 2 bases and 6 bases respectively, with 20 bases between them. The germline CDR1 and CDR2 sequences are SEHNR and FQNEAQ (reference sequence). This CDR3 contains 17 residues. This CDR3 reads CASSLIVAGPPLNEQFF. The CDR3 bases are TGTGCCAGCAGCTTAATAGTGGCAGGGCCCCCTCTCAATGAGCAGTTCTTC.

The V gene is TRBV5-1, the J gene TRBJ2-2; weak D call: TRBD1 (6 bases). The CDR3 runs to 15 residues. CDR1 and CDR2 (germline): SGHRS, YFSETQ. Trimming pared 4 bases from V and 0 bases from J, leaving 10 bases between. This CDR3 reads CASSQGQPNTGELFF. The CDR3 nucleotides are TGCGCCAGCAGCCAAGGACAGCCGAACACCGGGGAGCTGTTTTTT.

This clonotype was picked up a small number of times. V and J are TRBV14 and TRBJ2-1; TRBD1 agrees at 10 bases. Germline CDR1 reads SGHDN; CDR2 reads FVKESK. CDR3 size: 15 residues. Trimming cost V 5 bases and J 4 bases; bases outside gene matches: 5. This CDR3 is CASSFGQGVYNEQFF. DNA for the CDR3: TGTGCCAGCAGCTTTGGACAGGGGGTGTACAATGAGCAGTTCTTC.